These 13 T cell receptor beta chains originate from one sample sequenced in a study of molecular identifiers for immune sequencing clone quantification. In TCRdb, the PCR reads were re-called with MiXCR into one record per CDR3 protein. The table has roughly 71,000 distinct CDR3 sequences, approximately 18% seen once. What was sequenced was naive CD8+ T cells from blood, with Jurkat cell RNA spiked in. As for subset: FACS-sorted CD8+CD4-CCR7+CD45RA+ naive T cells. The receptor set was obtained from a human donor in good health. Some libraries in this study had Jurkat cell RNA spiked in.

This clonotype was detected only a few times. The CDR3 coding sequence is TGTGCCAGCAGCTTAGTCCCGAACTATGGCTACACCTTC. Its protein is CASSLVPNYGYTF. This chain uses TRBV7-9 with TRBJ1-2; D gene uncertain. The V end lost 1 base, the J end lost 2 bases, and 5 bases lay between the germline ends. The CDR3 is 13 amino acids. Per germline, CDR1 SEHNR and CDR2 FQNEAQ (reference sequence).

In nucleotides, the CDR3 is TGTGCCACCAGCAGAGATCGGGGGGTAGTGGAGACCCAGTACTTC. Protein: CATSRDRGVVETQYF. V is TRBV15 and J is TRBJ2-5; TRBD2 matches at 7 bases. Germline V lookup: CDR1 LNHNV, CDR2 YYDKDF (reference sequence). Trimming removed 0 bases from V and 5 bases from J; junction bases left unmatched: 6. This CDR3 is built from 15 residues.

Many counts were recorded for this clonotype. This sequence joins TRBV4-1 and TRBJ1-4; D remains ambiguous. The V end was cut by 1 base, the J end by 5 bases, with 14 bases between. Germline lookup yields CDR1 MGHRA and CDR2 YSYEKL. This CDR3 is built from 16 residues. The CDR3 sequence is CASSQGPPPLNEKLFF. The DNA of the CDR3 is TGCGCCAGCAGCCAAGGTCCTCCCCCGTTGAATGAAAAACTGTTTTTT.

The CDR3 DNA reads TGTGCCATCAGTGAGTCGACGGTCTCCTACGAGCAGTACTTC. Amino acid sequence: CAISESTVSYEQYF. The chain recombines TRBV10-3 with TRBJ2-7; D gene ambiguous. V shed 0 bases and J shed 0 bases, with 6 bases lying between them. The CDR3 is 14 residues long. Germline-derived CDR1 and CDR2 are ENHRY and SYGVKD.

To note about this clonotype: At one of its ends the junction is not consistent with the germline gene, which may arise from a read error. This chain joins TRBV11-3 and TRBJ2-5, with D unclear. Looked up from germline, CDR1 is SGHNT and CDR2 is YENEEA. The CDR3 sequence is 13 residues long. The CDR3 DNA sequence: TGTGCCAGCAGCTCCCGGGCAACATTGACCCGGTACTTC. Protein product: CASSSRATLTRYF. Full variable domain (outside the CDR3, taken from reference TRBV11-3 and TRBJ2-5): EAGVVQSPRYKIIEKKQPVAFWCNPISGHNTLYWYLQNLGQGPELLIRYENEEAVDDSQLPKDRFSAERLKGVDSTLKIQPAELGDSAVYLCASSSRATLTRYFGPGTRLLVL.

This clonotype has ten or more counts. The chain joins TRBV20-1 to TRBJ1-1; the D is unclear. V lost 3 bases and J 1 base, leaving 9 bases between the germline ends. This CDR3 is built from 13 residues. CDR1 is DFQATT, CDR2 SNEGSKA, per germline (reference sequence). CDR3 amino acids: CSARLRENTEAFF. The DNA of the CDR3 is TGCAGTGCTAGGTTGAGGGAGAACACTGAAGCTTTCTTT.

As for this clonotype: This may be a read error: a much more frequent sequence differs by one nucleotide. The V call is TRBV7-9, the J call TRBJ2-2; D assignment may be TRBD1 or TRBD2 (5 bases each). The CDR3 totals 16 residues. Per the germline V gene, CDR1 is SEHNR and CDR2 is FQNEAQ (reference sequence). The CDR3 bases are TGTGCCAGCAGCGCCCCCCCGGGGCTCAACACCGGGGAGCTGTCTTTT. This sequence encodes CASSAPPGLNTGELSF.

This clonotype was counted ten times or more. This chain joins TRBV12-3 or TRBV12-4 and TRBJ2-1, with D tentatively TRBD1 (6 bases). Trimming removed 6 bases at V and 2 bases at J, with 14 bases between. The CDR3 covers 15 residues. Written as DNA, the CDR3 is TGTGCCAGCAGAGATACCAGGGGTACCTACAATGAGCAGTTCTTC. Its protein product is CASRDTRGTYNEQFF.

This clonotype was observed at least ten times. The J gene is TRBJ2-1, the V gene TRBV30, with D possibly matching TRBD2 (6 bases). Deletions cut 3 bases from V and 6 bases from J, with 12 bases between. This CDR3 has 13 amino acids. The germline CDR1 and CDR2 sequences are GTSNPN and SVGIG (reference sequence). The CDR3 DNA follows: TGTGCCTGGAGCCAATGGGGAGGCAATGAGCAGTTCTTC. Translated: CAWSQWGGNEQFF.

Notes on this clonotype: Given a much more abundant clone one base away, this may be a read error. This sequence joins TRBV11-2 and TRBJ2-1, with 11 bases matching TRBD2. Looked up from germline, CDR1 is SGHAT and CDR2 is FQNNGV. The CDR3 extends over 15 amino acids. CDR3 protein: CACSSTGLAVVGQFF. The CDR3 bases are TGTGCCTGCAGCTCAACGGGACTAGCGGTTGTAGGGCAGTTCTTC.

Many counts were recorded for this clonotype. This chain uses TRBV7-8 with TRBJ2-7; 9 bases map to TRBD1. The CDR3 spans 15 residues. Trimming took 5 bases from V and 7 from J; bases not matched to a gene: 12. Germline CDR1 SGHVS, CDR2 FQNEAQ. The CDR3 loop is CASSDHRGPRFEQYF. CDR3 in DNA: TGTGCCAGCAGCGATCACAGGGGGCCCCGGTTTGAGCAGTACTTC.

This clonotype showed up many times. The CDR3 nucleotides are TGTGCCAGCAGCGACCCTGCGGCTGTCGATGATGGCTACACCTTC. Translated: CASSDPAAVDDGYTF. This sequence joins TRBV11-2 and TRBJ1-2, with no clear D. Trimming left V 5 bases short and J 6 bases short, with 19 bases between. The CDR3 loop spans 15 amino acids. Germline V lookup: CDR1 SGHAT, CDR2 FQNNGV.

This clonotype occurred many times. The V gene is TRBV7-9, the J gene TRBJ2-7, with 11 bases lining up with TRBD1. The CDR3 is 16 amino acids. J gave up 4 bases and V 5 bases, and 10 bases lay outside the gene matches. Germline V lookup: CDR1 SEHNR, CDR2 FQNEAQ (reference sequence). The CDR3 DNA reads TGTGCCAGCAGCCCGTCGGACAGGGGGCTGATTTACGAGCAGTACTTC. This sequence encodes CASSPSDRGLIYEQYF.